This T cell receptor beta chain derives from a study of T cells in Graves' hyperthyroidism and ophthalmopathy. The study's findings and limits: Median prediction lead before ophthalmopathy onset was around seven months with the model. Among clonotypes expanded in thyroid above 0.001, most were also found in blood.

Pregnant or lactating patients were excluded, as were those with uncontrolled infection or other autoimmune disease. Extraction of PBMCs used 8.5 to 10 ml of fresh peripheral blood. This clonotype was seen a few times. As yet, its antigen is unknown. The CDR3 ends on some other residue instead of the conserved phenylalanine or tryptophan, so this is likely a read error. Authors of the study amplified TCR beta CDR3 regions from RNA transcripts. The HTBI primer set served for first-round RT-PCR of the TCR CDR3. TCRdb re-derived calls from the multiplex PCR reads in MiXCR, one entry per CDR3 protein. The repertoire holds around 350,000 distinct CDR3 sequences, with approximately 18% as singletons. Germline assignment: CDR1 MNHNS and CDR2 SASEGT. This CDR3 is built from 13 residues. V was trimmed by 8 bases and J by 4 bases, leaving 9 bases between them.

The clonotype comes from a woman aged 30 to 39 with Graves' hyperthyroidism that later progressed to Graves' ophthalmopathy. This chain uses TRBV6-1 with TRBJ1-6; D unclear. The specimen sequenced was blood. The CDR3 loop is CASHDGYNSPLHC. The CDR3 coding sequence is TGTGCCAGCCACGACGGGTATAATTCACCCCTCCACTGT.